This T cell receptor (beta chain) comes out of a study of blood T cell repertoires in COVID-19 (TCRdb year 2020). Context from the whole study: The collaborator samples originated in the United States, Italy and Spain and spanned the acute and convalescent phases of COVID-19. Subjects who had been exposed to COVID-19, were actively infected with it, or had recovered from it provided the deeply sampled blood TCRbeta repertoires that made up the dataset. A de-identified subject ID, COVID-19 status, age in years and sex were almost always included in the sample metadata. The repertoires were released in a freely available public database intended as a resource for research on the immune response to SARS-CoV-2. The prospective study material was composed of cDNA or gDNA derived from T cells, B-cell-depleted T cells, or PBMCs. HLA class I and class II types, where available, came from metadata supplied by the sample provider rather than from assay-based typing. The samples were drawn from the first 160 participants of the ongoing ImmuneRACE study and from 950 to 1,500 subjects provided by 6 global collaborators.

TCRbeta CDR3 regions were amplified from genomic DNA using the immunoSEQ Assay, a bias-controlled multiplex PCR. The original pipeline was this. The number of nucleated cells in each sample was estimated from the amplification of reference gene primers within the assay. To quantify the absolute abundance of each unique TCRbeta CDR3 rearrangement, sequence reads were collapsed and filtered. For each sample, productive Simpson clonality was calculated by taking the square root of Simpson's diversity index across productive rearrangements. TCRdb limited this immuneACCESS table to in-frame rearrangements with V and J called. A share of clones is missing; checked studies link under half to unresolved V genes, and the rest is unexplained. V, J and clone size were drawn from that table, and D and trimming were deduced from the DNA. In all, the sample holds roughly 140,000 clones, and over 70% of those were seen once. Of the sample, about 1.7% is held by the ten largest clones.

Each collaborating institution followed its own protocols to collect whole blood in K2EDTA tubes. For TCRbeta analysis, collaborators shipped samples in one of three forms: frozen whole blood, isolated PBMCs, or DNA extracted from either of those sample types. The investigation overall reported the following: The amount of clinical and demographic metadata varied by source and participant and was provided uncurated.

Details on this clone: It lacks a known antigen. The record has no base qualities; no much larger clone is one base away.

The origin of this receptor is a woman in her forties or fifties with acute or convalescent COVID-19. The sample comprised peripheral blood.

CDR3 region: CASSETTAEQFF. The DNA reads TGTGCCAGCAGTGAGACTACCGCCGAGCAGTTCTTC. The chain is assembled from TRBV6-1 and TRBJ2-1; a tentative D match to TRBD2 spans 5 bases. There are 12 amino acids in the CDR3, from cysteine to phenylalanine inclusive. Left in the record is the CDR3 DNA by itself, 36 bases read in frame from the first base. Reading the germline V gene gives CDR1 MNHNS and CDR2 SASEGT. V is shortened by 3 bases, J by 10 bases, and the region joining them spans 10 bases.